The next 19 T cell receptor beta chains were all read from a single sample in a study of T and B cells in COVID-19 patients. TRB rearrangements were amplified by multiplex PCR with BIOMED2 TRB-A/B primers. TCRdb processed the multiplex PCR reads anew with MiXCR; each CDR3 protein has one entry. Of more than 9,000 distinct CDR3 sequences in the sample, over 25% are singletons; the top ten hold about 30%. From blood, roughly 220-550 ng of genomic DNA served as TRB template. The specimen was blood. All receptors derive from a human donor who had recovered from COVID-19.

This clonotype rates as large (0.1 to 1%). The chain recombines TRBV7-9 with TRBJ2-2; the match to TRBD1 covers 9 bases. Germline V CDR1 and CDR2: SEHNR, FQNEAQ (reference sequence). This CDR3 contains 16 residues. Trimming cost V 3 bases and J 0 bases; bases outside gene matches: 2. As DNA, the CDR3 is TGTGCCAGCAGCTTCCGACAGGGGGCGAACACCGGGGAGCTGTTTTTT. The encoded protein is CASSFRQGANTGELFF.

The chain carries TRBV18 and TRBJ2-3; 9 positions agree with TRBD1. Germline V lookup: CDR1 KGHSH, CDR2 LQKENI. V dropped 3 bases and J dropped 14; count of bases not matched to a gene: 15. CDR3 length equals 15 residues. CDR3 sequence (DNA): TGTGCCAGCTCACCCTCACAGACTACCGGGACAGGGAGGTATTTT. Amino acid sequence: CASSPSQTTGTGRYF.

This clonotype is medium-sized by share. This chain connects TRBV6-5 to TRBJ2-7, with 9 bases lining up with TRBD1. The CDR3 covers 14 residues. Germline lookup yields CDR1 MNHEY and CDR2 SVGAGI. Losses at the gene ends were 6 bases for V and 3 bases for J; bases not matched to a gene: 6. The CDR3: CASRPTGGGYEQYF. For the CDR3, the DNA is TGTGCCAGCAGGCCGACAGGGGGAGGCTACGAGCAGTACTTC.

The chain has TRBV6-2 or TRBV6-3 and TRBJ1-5, with 10 nucleotides matching TRBD1. Germline CDR1 and CDR2: MNHEY and SVGEGT. Unmatched junction bases numbered 6, after V lost 5 bases and J lost 2 bases. The CDR3 is 16 amino acids. Here the CDR3 DNA reads TGTGCCAGCAGTACAGGGACAGGGGACGGCAATCAGCCCCAGCATTTT. Amino acids: CASSTGTGDGNQPQHF.

This clonotype was seen many times. V gene TRBV30 combines with J gene TRBJ2-2; the D call may be TRBD1 or TRBD2 (5 bases each). Per germline, CDR1 GTSNPN and CDR2 SVGIG (reference sequence). This CDR3 spans 15 amino acids. Trimming shortened V by 5 bases and J by 2 bases, and 15 bases separated the two germline ends. CDR3 sequence: CAWVGLGDNTGELFF. In DNA form, the CDR3 reads TGTGCCTGGGTGGGTTTGGGGGATAACACCGGGGAGCTGTTTTTT.

A few counts support this clonotype. J is TRBJ1-5 and V is TRBV27; D might be TRBD1 (6 bases). Trimming cost V 3 bases and J 0 bases, with 9 bases left between them. The CDR3 has 15 residues. CDR1 and CDR2 from the germline V gene are MNHEY and SMNVEV (reference sequence). This CDR3 is CASSFDRNSNQPQHF. The CDR3 region has the DNA TGTGCCAGCAGTTTCGACAGGAATAGCAATCAGCCCCAGCATTTT.

The chain couples TRBV18 to TRBJ1-1, with D uncertain. The V end lost 3 bases, the J end lost 2 bases, and 4 bases lay between the germline ends. The CDR3 runs 12 residues. Per germline, CDR1 KGHSH and CDR2 LQKENI. DNA of the CDR3: TGTGCCAGCTCACCCTACAACACTGAAGCTTTCTTT. Amino acids: CASSPYNTEAFF.

Sample share makes this clonotype medium-sized. This chain joins TRBV11-1 and TRBJ2-2; TRBD2 might be the D (5 bases). CDR1 SGHAT and CDR2 FQDESV come from the germline V gene (reference sequence). Trimming cost V 3 bases and J 4 bases, with 15 bases left between them. CDR3 length: 16 residues. CDR3 sequence (DNA): TGTGCCAGCAGCTTTAGTCTAGCATATGGCACCGGGGAGCTGTTTTTT. Its translation is CASSFSLAYGTGELFF.

The rearrangement links TRBV7-9 to TRBJ2-7, with D uncertain. This CDR3 is built from 12 residues. Germline CDR1 SEHNR, CDR2 FQNEAQ (reference sequence). Deletions cut 1 base from V and 5 bases from J, with 6 bases between. The CDR3, as DNA: TGTGCCAGCAGCTTAGGTATCCACGAGCAGTACTTC. It codes for CASSLGIHEQYF. Combining the CDR3 with reference TRBV7-9 and TRBJ2-7 gives the whole variable domain DTGVSQNPRHKITKRGQNVTFRCDPISEHNRLYWYRQTLGQGPEFLTYFQNEAQLEKSRLLSDRFSAERPKGSFSTLEIQRTEQGDSAMYLCASSLGIHEQYFGPGTRLTVT.

V usage is TRBV10-3 and J usage is TRBJ1-1; 10 positions agree with TRBD1. After removal of 4 bases from V and 5 bases from J, the junction contained 4 bases not matched to a gene. The germline CDR1 and CDR2 sequences are ENHRY and SYGVKD. The CDR3 covers 14 residues. CDR3 sequence: CAISVGQGVTEAFF. As DNA, the CDR3 is TGTGCCATCAGTGTCGGACAGGGGGTTACTGAAGCTTTCTTT.

This clonotype occurred many times. The chain recombines TRBV30 with TRBJ1-6; 7 nucleotides align to TRBD1. The CDR3 spans 13 residues. CDR1 is GTSNPN and CDR2 is SVGIG in the germline V gene (reference sequence). Trimming cost V 5 bases and J 7 bases; bases outside gene matches: 5. In DNA form, the CDR3 reads TGTGCCTGGGTCGACAGGGAAAATTCACCCCTCCACTTT. As protein: CAWVDRENSPLHF. The complete variable domain, with remaining parts taken from reference TRBV30 and TRBJ1-6, reads SQTIHQWPATLVQPVGSPLSLECTVEGTSNPNLYWYRQAAGRGLQLLFYSVGIGQISSEVPQNLSASRPQDRQFILSSKKLLLSDSGFYLCAWVDRENSPLHFGNGTRLTVT.

This clonotype is medium-sized. V and J are TRBV6-5 and TRBJ1-6; a possible D gene is TRBD1 (5 bases). CDR1 is MNHEY and CDR2 is SVGAGI in the germline V gene. The CDR3 runs to 15 residues. With 0 bases removed from V and 10 bases from J, the gap between germline ends came to 13 bases. The CDR3 loop reads CASSYSTSGSSPLHF. CDR3 in DNA: TGTGCCAGCAGTTACTCGACGTCAGGGAGCTCACCCCTCCACTTT.

The rearrangement links TRBV6-2 or TRBV6-3 to TRBJ1-1; D unclear. The CDR3 is 17 amino acids. In germline, CDR1 is MNHEY, CDR2 SVGEGT. V shed 0 bases and J shed 1 base, with 15 bases lying between them. CDR3 residues: CASSYSIGRKWNTEAFF. CDR3 in DNA: TGTGCCAGCAGTTACTCGATAGGGAGGAAATGGAACACTGAAGCTTTCTTT.

Sample share makes this clonotype medium-sized. The chain recombines TRBV11-1 with TRBJ1-6; D unresolved. Germline V gene data show CDR1 as SGHAT and CDR2 as FQDESV (reference sequence). V was trimmed by 1 base and J by 9 bases, leaving 10 bases between them. The CDR3 has 14 residues. CDR3 in DNA: TGTGCCAGCAGCTTAGGAGGGTCGGGTTCACCCCTCCACTTT. Translation gives CASSLGGSGSPLHF.

This clonotype was recorded only once. The chain combines TRBV6-2 or TRBV6-3 with TRBJ1-5; D is uncertain. Germline V lookup: CDR1 MNHEY, CDR2 SVGEGT. This CDR3 region has 14 residues. Trimming pared 2 bases from V and 0 bases from J, leaving 5 bases between. In DNA form, the CDR3 reads TGTGCCAGCAGTTACCGGACTAGCAATCAGCCCCAGCATTTT. Translating it yields CASSYRTSNQPQHF.

The chain recombines TRBV18 with TRBJ1-4, with D uncertain. Trimming took 4 bases from V and 4 from J, leaving 4 bases between them. The CDR3 has 12 residues. From germline, CDR1 is KGHSH and CDR2 LQKENI. In DNA, the CDR3 is TGTGCCAGCTCACTAAATAATGAAAAACTGTTTTTT. Protein sequence: CASSLNNEKLFF.

Relative to its sample, this clonotype is medium-sized. This chain connects TRBV5-5 to TRBJ2-3; no clear D. Germline CDR1 reads SGHKS; CDR2 reads YYEKEE (reference sequence). The length of the CDR3 is 14 residues. The germline V and J ends were trimmed by 0 bases and 2 bases, with 7 bases remaining between them. The CDR3 sequence: CASSLEVVTDTQYF. DNA for the CDR3: TGTGCCAGCAGCTTGGAGGTAGTCACAGATACGCAGTATTTT.

The chain joins TRBV11-1 to TRBJ1-4; perhaps TRBD1 as D (6 bases). The V gene lost 2 bases and the J gene lost 4 bases, with 17 bases spanning the gap. CDR1 is SGHAT and CDR2 is FQDESV in the germline V gene (reference sequence). The CDR3 loop spans 17 amino acids. CDR3 bases: TGTGCCAGCAGCTTATGGGGGGGGGCTGGGAATAATGAAAAACTGTTTTTT. Translated: CASSLWGGAGNNEKLFF.

In nucleotides, the CDR3 is TGTGCCAGCAGTTTACTCGGGACAGGGCACTATGGCTACACCTTC. This gives the protein CASSLLGTGHYGYTF. V usage is TRBV6-6 and J usage is TRBJ1-2; 9 positions match TRBD1. From germline, CDR1 is MNHNY and CDR2 SVGAGI (reference sequence). V shed 4 bases and J 3 bases; nucleotides not matched to a gene: 6. The CDR3 totals 15 residues.